This T cell receptor beta chain originates from a study of T cell changes during pregnancy in multiple sclerosis. Here immunoSEQ multiplex PCR was the method, and the copy in TCRdb shows in-frame clones only, minus some. Of around 40,000 clones in the sample, about 90% were seen once. Germline V gene sequence: CDR1 LNHDA, CDR2 SQIVND (reference sequence). V shed 3 bases and J 5 bases; nucleotides not matched to a gene: 8. The CDR3 is 15 residues long. This clone was seen once. The rearrangement joins TRBV19 to TRBJ1-2, with 8 positions matching TRBD1. The clonotype comes from a female donor with multiple sclerosis, enrolled in a pregnancy study. Sequenced material: CD4+ T cells from peripheral blood mononuclear cells, taken before pregnancy. The CDR3 DNA reads TGTGCCAGTAGTATTCGACAGGGGCATAATTATGGCTACACCTTC. The encoded protein is CASSIRQGHNYGYTF.